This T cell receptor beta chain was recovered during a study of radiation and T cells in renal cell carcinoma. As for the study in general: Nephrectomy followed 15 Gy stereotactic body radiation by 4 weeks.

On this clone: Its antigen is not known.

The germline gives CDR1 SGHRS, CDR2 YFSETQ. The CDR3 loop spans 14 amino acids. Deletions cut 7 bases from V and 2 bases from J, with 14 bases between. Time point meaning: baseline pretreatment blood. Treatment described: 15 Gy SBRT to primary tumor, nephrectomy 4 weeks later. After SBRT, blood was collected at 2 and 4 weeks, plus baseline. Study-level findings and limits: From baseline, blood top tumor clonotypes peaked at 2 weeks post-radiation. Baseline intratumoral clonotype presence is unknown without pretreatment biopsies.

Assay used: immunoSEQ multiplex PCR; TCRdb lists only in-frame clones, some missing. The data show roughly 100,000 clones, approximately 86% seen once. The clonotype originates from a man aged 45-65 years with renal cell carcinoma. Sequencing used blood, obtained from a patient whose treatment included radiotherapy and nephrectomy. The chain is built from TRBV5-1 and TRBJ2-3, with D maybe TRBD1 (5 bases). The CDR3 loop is CASGLQGNTDTQYF. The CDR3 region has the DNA TGCGCCAGCGGTTTGCAGGGCAACACAGATACGCAGTATTTT. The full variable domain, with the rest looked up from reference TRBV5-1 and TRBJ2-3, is KAGVTQTPRYLIKTRGQQVTLSCSPISGHRSVSWYQQTPGQGLQFLFEYFSETQRNKGNFPGRFSGRQFSNSRSEMNVSTLELGDSALYLCASGLQGNTDTQYFGPGTRLTVL.